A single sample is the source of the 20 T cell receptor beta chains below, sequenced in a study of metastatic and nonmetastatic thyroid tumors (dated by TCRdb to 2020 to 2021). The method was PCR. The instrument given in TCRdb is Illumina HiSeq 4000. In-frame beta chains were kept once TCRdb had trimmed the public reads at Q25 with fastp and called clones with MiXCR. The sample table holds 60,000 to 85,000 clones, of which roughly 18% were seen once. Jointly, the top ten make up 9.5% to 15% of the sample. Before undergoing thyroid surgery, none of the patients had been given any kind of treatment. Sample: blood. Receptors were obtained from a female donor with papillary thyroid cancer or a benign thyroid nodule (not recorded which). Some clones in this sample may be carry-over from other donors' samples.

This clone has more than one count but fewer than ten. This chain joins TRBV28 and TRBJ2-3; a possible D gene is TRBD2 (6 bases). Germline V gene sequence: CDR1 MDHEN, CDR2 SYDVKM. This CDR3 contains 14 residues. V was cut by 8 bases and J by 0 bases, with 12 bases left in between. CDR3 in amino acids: CASGRGTSTDTQYF. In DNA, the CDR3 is TGTGCCAGCGGTCGGGGGACTAGCACAGATACGCAGTATTTT.

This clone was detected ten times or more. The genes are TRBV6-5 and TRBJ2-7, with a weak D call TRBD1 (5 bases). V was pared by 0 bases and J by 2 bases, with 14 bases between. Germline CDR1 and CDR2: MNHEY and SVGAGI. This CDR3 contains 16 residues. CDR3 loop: CASSYSMGKGTYEQYF. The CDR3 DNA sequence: TGTGCCAGCAGTTACTCAATGGGTAAGGGGACCTACGAGCAGTACTTC.

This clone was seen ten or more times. CDR3 DNA: TGCAGTGCCCCCTCCGGGAGTCAAGAGACCCAGTACTTC. Encoded protein: CSAPSGSQETQYF. The chain has TRBV20-1 and TRBJ2-5, with D tentatively TRBD2 (6 bases). CDR1 DFQATT and CDR2 SNEGSKA come from the germline V gene (reference sequence). The CDR3 runs to 13 residues. V lost 6 bases to trimming and J lost 2 bases, with 13 bases between them.

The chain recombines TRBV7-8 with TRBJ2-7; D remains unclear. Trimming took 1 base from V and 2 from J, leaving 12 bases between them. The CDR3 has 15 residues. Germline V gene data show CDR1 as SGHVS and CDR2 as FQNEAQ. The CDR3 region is CASSLGAGIAYEQYF. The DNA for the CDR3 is TGTGCCAGCAGCTTAGGGGCAGGAATAGCCTACGAGCAGTACTTC.

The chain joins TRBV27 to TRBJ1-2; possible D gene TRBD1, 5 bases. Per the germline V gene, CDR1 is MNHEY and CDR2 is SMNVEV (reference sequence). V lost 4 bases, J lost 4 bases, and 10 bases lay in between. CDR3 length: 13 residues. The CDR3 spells CASSSGSLYGYTF. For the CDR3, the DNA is TGTGCCAGCAGTTCAGGGAGTCTCTATGGCTACACCTTC.

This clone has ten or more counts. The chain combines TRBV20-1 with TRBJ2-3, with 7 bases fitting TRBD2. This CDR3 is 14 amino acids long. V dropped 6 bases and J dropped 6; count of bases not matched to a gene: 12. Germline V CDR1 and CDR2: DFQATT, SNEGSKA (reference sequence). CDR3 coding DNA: TGCAGTGCCGCCTCGGGACTACTAACGGATACGCAGTATTTT. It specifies CSAASGLLTDTQYF.

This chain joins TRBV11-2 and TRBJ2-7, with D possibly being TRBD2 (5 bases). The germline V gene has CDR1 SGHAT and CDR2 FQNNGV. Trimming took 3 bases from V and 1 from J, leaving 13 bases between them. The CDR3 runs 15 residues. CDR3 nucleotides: TGTGCCAGCAGCTTGGAGGATCGTCCTTCCTACGAGCAGTACTTC. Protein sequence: CASSLEDRPSYEQYF. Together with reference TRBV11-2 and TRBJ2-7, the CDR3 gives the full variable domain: EAGVAQSPRYKIIEKRQSVAFWCNPISGHATLYWYQQILGQGPKLLIQFQNNGVVDDSQLPKDRFSAERLKGVDSTLKIQPAKLEDSAVYLCASSLEDRPSYEQYFGPGTRLTVT.

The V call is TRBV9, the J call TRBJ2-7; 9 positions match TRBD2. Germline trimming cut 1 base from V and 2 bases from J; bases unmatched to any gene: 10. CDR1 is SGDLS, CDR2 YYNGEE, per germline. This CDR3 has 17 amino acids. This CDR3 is CASSVYVATSGTYEQYF. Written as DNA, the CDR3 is TGTGCCAGCAGCGTATATGTAGCGACTAGCGGAACCTACGAGCAGTACTTC.

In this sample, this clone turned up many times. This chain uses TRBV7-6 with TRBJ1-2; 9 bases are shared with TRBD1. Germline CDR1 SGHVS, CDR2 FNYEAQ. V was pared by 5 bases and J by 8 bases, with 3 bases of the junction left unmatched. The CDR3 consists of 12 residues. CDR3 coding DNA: TGTGCCAGCAGCGCGGACAGGGGCGGCTACACCTTC. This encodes CASSADRGGYTF. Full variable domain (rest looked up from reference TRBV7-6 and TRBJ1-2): GAGVSQSPRYKVTKRGQDVALRCDPISGHVSLYWYRQALGQGPEFLTYFNYEAQQDKSGLPNDRFSAERPEGSISTLTIQRTEQRDSAMYRCASSADRGGYTFGSGTRLTVV.

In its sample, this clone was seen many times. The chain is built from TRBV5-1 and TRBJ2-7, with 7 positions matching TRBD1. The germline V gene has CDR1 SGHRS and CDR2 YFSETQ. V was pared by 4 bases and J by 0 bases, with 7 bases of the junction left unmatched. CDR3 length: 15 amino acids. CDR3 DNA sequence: TGCGCCAGCAGCGTGGGGGACAGTAGCTCCTACGAGCAGTACTTC. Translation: CASSVGDSSSYEQYF.

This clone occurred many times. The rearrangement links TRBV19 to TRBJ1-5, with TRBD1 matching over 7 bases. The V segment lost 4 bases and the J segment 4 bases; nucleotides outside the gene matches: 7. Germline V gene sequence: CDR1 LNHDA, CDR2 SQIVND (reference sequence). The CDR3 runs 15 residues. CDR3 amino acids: CASSTETGLNQPQHF. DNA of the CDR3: TGTGCCAGTAGTACGGAGACAGGGTTAAATCAGCCCCAGCATTTT.

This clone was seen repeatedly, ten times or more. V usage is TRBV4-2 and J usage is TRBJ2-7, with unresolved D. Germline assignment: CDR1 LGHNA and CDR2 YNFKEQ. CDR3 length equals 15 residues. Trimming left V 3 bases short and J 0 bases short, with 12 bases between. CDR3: CASSQTLGNSYEQYF. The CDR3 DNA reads TGTGCCAGCAGCCAGACCCTTGGGAACTCCTACGAGCAGTACTTC.

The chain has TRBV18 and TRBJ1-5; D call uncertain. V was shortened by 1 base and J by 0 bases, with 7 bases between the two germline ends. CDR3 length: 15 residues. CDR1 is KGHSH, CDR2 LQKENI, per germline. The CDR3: CASSPLWDSNQPQHF. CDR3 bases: TGTGCCAGCTCACCACTCTGGGATAGCAATCAGCCCCAGCATTTT.

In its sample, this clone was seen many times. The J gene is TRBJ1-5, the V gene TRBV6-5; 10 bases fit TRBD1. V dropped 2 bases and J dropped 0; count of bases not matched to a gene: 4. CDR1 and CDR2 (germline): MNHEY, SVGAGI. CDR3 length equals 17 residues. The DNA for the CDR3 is TGTGCCAGCAGTTACGCAGGGACAGGGGTTAGCAATCAGCCCCAGCATTTT. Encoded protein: CASSYAGTGVSNQPQHF.

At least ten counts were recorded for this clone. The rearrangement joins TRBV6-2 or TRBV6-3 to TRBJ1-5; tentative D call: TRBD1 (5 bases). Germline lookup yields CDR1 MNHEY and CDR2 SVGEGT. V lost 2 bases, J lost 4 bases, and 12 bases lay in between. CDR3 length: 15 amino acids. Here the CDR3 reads CASSYAPRVNQPQHF. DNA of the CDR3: TGTGCCAGCAGTTACGCGCCCAGGGTGAATCAGCCCCAGCATTTT.

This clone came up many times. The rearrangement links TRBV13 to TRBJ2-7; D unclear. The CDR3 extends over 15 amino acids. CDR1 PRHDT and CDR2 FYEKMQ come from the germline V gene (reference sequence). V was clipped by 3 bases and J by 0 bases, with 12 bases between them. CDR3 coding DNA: TGTGCCAGCAGCTTTGGGCAGCGCTACTCCTACGAGCAGTACTTC. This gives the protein CASSFGQRYSYEQYF.

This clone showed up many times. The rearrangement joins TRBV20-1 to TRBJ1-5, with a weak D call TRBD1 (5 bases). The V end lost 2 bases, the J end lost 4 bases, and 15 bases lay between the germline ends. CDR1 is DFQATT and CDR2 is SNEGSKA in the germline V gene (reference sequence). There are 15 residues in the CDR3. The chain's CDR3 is CSARPTGGGNQPQHF. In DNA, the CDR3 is TGCAGTGCTAGACCAACAGGAGGAGGAAATCAGCCCCAGCATTTT.

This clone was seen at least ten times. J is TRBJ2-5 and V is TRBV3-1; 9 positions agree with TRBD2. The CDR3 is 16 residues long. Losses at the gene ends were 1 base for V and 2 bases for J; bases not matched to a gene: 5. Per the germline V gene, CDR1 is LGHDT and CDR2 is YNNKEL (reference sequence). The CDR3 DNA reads TGTGCCAGCAGCCAAGGTGTTAGCGGGGGACAAGAGACCCAGTACTTC. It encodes CASSQGVSGGQETQYF.

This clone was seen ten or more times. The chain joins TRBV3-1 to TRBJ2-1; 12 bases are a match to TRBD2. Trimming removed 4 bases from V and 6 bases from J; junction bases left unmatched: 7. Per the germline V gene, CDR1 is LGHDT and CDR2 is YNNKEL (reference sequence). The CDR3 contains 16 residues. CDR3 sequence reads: CASSPDGLAGINEQFF. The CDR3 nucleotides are TGTGCCAGCAGCCCAGACGGACTAGCGGGAATCAATGAGCAGTTCTTC.

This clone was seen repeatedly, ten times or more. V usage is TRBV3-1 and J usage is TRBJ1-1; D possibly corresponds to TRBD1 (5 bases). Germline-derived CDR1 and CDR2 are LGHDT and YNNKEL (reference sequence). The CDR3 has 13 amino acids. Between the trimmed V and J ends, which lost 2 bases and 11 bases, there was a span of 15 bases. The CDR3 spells CASSQMETAAAFF. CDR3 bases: TGTGCCAGCAGCCAAATGGAGACAGCGGCGGCTTTCTTT.